This T cell receptor (beta chain) was sequenced for a study of blood T cell repertoires in COVID-19. Turning to the study itself: The analysed material was cDNA or gDNA that came from T cells, B-cell-depleted T cells, or PBMCs.

The V and J ends lost 11 bases and 5 bases respectively, with 14 bases between them. The CDR3 spans 12 residues. The V gene's germline CDR1 is SNHLY and CDR2 FYNNEI. Symptom resolution, clearance, or two negative PCRs marked the recovered donors of Cohort 3. In the original workflow: Amplification from reference gene primers served as the basis for estimated nucleated cell counts. The data were produced by immunoSEQ multiplex PCR, yet TCRdb's version contains in-frame clones alone and is incomplete. The V and J calls and clone size were taken over from that table, and D and trimming were inferred from the DNA. The top ten clones hold around 1% of a sample with about 370,000 clones, 75% to 90% of them seen once.

The TCR comes from a man between 18 and 35 years old who had recovered from COVID-19. Source material: PBMCs or T cells enriched from blood (not recorded which). The genes are TRBV2 and TRBJ2-3; D not certain. The CDR3 sequence: CAGTTAEDTQYF. The CDR3 bases are TGTGCCGGTACTACCGCCGAAGATACGCAGTATTTT.